These 3 T cell receptor beta chains came from one sample sequenced in a study of blood T cells in healthy people across ages (dated by TCRdb to 2015 to 2017). Library prep was done by 5' RACE. Sequencing used an Illumina HiSeq 2500. A second roughly 7 to 12 cycle PCR used a sample-barcoded 5' primer and a J-beta primer mix. The raw public data were reprocessed by TCRdb itself: fastp quality trimming at Q25, MiXCR clonotype calling, in-frame beta chains only. Each CDR3 protein appears once, grouped with its most common genes and DNA. The sample table lists 1.4 million to 1.5 million distinct CDR3 sequences, 42% of them with a count of one. The ten top clones hold roughly 7.7% of the sample. Sequenced sample: blood. Source of these receptors: a woman in her late teens or twenties in good health.

As regards this clonotype: This may come from a read error, since a much larger clone is one base off. J is TRBJ2-7 and V is TRBV7-8; 10 bases line up with TRBD2. Trimming at V came to 9 bases and at J to 0 bases, leaving 5 bases not matched to a gene. Germline CDR1 is SGHVS and CDR2 is FQNEAQ. This CDR3 comprises 14 residues. The CDR3 coding sequence is TGTGCCAGTAGGGGACTAGCGCCCTCCTACGAGCAGTACTTC. Protein: CASRGLAPSYEQYF.

The chain recombines TRBV4-1 with TRBJ2-7; TRBD1 or TRBD2 may be the D gene (5 bases each). Trimming took off 4 bases at V and 2 bases at J, with 15 bases between the two ends. The CDR3 is 15 residues long. Germline-derived CDR1 and CDR2 are MGHRA and YSYEKL. Here the CDR3 reads CASSRGHTGTYEQYF. The CDR3 DNA follows: TGCGCCAGCAGCCGCGGACATACCGGGACCTACGAGCAGTACTTC.

The V and J genes are TRBV29-1 and TRBJ2-3, with D perhaps TRBD2 (6 bases). The V gene's germline CDR1 is SQVTM and CDR2 ANQGSEA. The CDR3 consists of 14 residues. The CDR3 reads CGMAGLPSTDTQYF. CDR3 nucleotide sequence: TGCGGGATGGCGGGACTTCCTAGCACAGATACGCAGTATTTT.